One TCR beta chain is described in this entry. Coverage ceases 3 residues before the CDR3 finishes, and the germline J gene fills in the end. CDR1 SGHAT and CDR2 FQNNGV come from the germline V gene. Trimming cost V 4 bases and J 4 bases, with 16 bases left between them. CDR3 length: 15 residues. This entry belongs to a study of T cells in women clearing cervical HPV infection. Assay: immunoSEQ multiplex PCR; the TCRdb copy retains only in-frame clones and omits some. Its table lists roughly 30,000 clones. The sample was blood buffy coat. This TCR was sampled from a woman aged 18-70 years with a cervical HPV16 infection that either progressed to CIN3+ or cleared (not recorded which). J is TRBJ2-5 and V is TRBV11-2, with TRBD1 as a possible D gene (5 bases). Partial CDR3 DNA: TGTGCCAGCAGCTCGGATGGGGCCCGGAGAGAGACC. Its translation is CASSSDGARRET. The full CDR3 sequence reads CASSSDGARRETQYF. Full variable domain (outside the CDR3, taken from reference TRBV11-2 and TRBJ2-5): EAGVAQSPRYKIIEKRQSVAFWCNPISGHATLYWYQQILGQGPKLLIQFQNNGVVDDSQLPKDRFSAERLKGVDSTLKIQPAKLEDSAVYLCASSSDGARRETQYFGPGTRLLVL.